This TCR beta chain derives from a study of neurological immune-mediated disorders. As for the cDNA, it was generated by 5'RACE with 10-nucleotide random UMIs. One entry per CDR3 protein, called by TCRdb with MiXCR from the 5' RACE reads. The table includes over 15,000 distinct CDR3 sequences, 27% detected once. This clonotype was found many times. V was cut by 10 bases and J by 5 bases, with 19 bases left in between. CDR3 length: 14 residues. The germline gives CDR1 MNHNY, CDR2 SVGAGI (reference sequence). This clonotype originated in a man aged 45-60 years with HTLV-1-associated myelopathy (HAM/TSP). Input material: PBMCs. The chain carries TRBV6-6 and TRBJ2-3; D gene unclear. The CDR3 here is CAILPARQRDTQYF. The CDR3 DNA reads TGTGCCATCCTCCCGGCGAGGCAAAGAGATACGCAGTATTTT.